The clone carrying this TCR beta chain has a count of ten or more. The antigen is undetermined. V gave up 5 bases and J gave up 7 bases; unmatched junction bases: 16. This CDR3 contains 16 residues. The germline gives CDR1 DFQATT, CDR2 SNEGSKA (reference sequence). This sample was included in a study of neurological immune-mediated disorders. Findings and limits, study-wide: CDR3 amino acid sequences of expanded clones were not shared across subjects, a result suggesting private repertoires in all groups. There was no association between the multiple sclerosis repertoire cluster and any clinical or MRI feature.

The method for making cDNA was 5'RACE, and it used 10-nucleotide random UMIs. TCRdb re-called the 5' RACE reads with MiXCR, one entry per CDR3 protein. In the table there are 50,000 to 80,000 distinct CDR3 sequences, 3.4% of which are singletons. The chain is built from TRBV20-1 and TRBJ2-3; 9 nucleotides agree with TRBD1. Specimen: PBMCs. The clonotype originates from a man aged 40-50 years with multiple sclerosis. The CDR3 loop reads CSAWASGTGNKNTQYF. The CDR3 coding sequence is TGCAGTGCTTGGGCTTCCGGGACAGGGAATAAAAATACGCAGTATTTT.